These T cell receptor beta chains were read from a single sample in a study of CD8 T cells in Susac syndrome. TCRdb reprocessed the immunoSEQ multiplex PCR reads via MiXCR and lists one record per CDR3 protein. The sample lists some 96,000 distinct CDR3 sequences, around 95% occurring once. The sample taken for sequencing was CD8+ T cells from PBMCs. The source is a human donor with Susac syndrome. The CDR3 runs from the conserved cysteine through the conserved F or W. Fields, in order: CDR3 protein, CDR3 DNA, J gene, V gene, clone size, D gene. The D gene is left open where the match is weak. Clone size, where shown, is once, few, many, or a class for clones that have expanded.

CASSQDHPDTYEQYF TGCGCCAGCAGCCAAGATCATCCAGATACCTACGAGCAGTACTTC TRBJ2-7 TRBV4-1 NA NA
CASSPLAGQYEQYF TGTGCCAGCAGTCCCTTGGCGGGGCAGTACGAGCAGTACTTC TRBJ2-7 TRBV6-5 NA NA
CASSVGGANTGELFF TGTGCCAGCAGCGTGGGGGGGGCGAACACCGGGGAGCTGTTTTTT TRBJ2-2 TRBV2 NA TRBD2
CASSLELAGELFF TGCGCCAGCAGCTTAGAATTGGCTGGGGAGCTGTTTTTT TRBJ2-2 TRBV5-1 NA NA
CASSNPLAGGQDTQYF TGTGCCAGCAGTAACCCACTAGCGGGGGGGCAGGATACGCAGTATTTT TRBJ2-3 TRBV6-6 NA TRBD2
CSVGGGVTGELFF TGCAGCGTTGGAGGAGGGGTCACCGGGGAGCTGTTTTTT TRBJ2-2 TRBV29-1 NA NA
CASRTPQGSYEQYF TGTGCCAGCAGAACTCCACAAGGTTCCTACGAGCAGTACTTC TRBJ2-7 TRBV6-5 NA NA
CASSYGTSGEGQFF TGTGCCAGCAGTTACGGGACTAGCGGGGAAGGGCAGTTCTTC TRBJ2-1 TRBV6-5 NA TRBD2
CASSQGMEAFF TGCGCCAGCAGCCAAGGTATGGAAGCTTTCTTT TRBJ1-1 TRBV4-1 NA NA
CSVVVDRAGYEQYF TGCAGCGTTGTTGTGGACAGAGCTGGGTACGAGCAGTACTTC TRBJ2-7 TRBV29-1 once NA
CASSGDRDYINEQFF TGTGCCAGCAGCGGCGATCGGGACTATATCAATGAGCAGTTCTTC TRBJ2-1 TRBV7-9 NA TRBD2
CASSSRTTGPDF TGTGCCAGCAGCTCCAGAACGACAGGCCCCGATTTT TRBJ1-5 TRBV7-3 NA NA
CASSFYGYNEQFF TGTGCCAGCAGCTTTTACGGGTACAATGAGCAGTTCTTC TRBJ2-1 TRBV5-6 NA NA
CASGGFTVTQYF TGTGCCAGCGGTGGCTTTACGGTGACCCAGTACTTC TRBJ2-5 TRBV6-5 NA NA
CASSVGTASYEQYF TGTGCCAGCAGCGTCGGGACAGCCTCCTACGAGCAGTACTTC TRBJ2-7 TRBV9 NA TRBD1
CASSQSVGGHNEQFF TGTGCCAGCAGCCAATCCGTTGGGGGGCACAATGAGCAGTTCTTC TRBJ2-1 TRBV3-1 NA NA
CASRSSSGGGNGELFF TGTGCCAGCCGCTCATCGAGCGGGGGGGGTAACGGGGAGCTGTTTTTT TRBJ2-2 TRBV13 NA TRBD2
CASSLDRLNQPQHF TGTGCCAGCAGCCTCGACAGGTTAAATCAGCCCCAGCATTTT TRBJ1-5 TRBV3-1 NA NA
CASSPRTGRQETQYF TGTGCCAGCTCACCACGGACAGGGCGACAAGAGACCCAGTACTTC TRBJ2-5 TRBV18 NA TRBD1
CATSRGDRGRSGELFF TGTGCCACCAGCAGAGGGGACAGGGGGCGATCCGGGGAGCTGTTTTTT TRBJ2-2 TRBV15 NA TRBD1
CATSSRLAGGSYNEQFF TGTGCCACCAGCAGTCGACTAGCGGGGGGCTCCTACAATGAGCAGTTCTTC TRBJ2-1 TRBV15 once TRBD2
CASSEGDPNTGELFF TGTGCCAGCAGCGAAGGGGACCCGAACACCGGGGAGCTGTTTTTT TRBJ2-2 TRBV9 NA NA
CASSPGAGANIQYF TGCGCCAGCAGCCCGGGAGCGGGGGCAAACATTCAGTACTTC TRBJ2-4 TRBV4-1 NA TRBD2
CSVEGSGQGLGYTF TGCAGCGTTGAAGGCTCAGGACAAGGTCTTGGCTACACCTTC TRBJ1-2 TRBV29-1 NA NA
CSARGRDSSALRGYF TGCAGTGCTAGAGGGAGGGACAGTAGCGCCCTACGAGGGTACTTC TRBJ2-7 TRBV20-1 NA NA
CASSSGQAPETQYF TGCGCCAGCAGCTCGGGACAGGCGCCAGAGACCCAGTACTTC TRBJ2-5 TRBV5-1 NA TRBD1
CASAPIPSTDTQYF TGTGCCAGCGCACCTATTCCGAGCACAGATACGCAGTATTTT TRBJ2-3 TRBV7-9 NA NA
CSAGTGDVSEQYF TGCAGCGCAGGGACAGGGGATGTGAGCGAGCAGTACTTC TRBJ2-7 TRBV29-1 NA TRBD1
CASSFPGNQPQHF TGTGCCAGCAGTTTCCCCGGGAATCAGCCCCAGCATTTT TRBJ1-5 TRBV28 NA NA
CSVEDLGQYGYTF TGCAGCGTTGAAGATCTTGGACAGTATGGCTACACCTTC TRBJ1-2 TRBV29-1 NA NA
CASSQGTSGGYEQYF TGCGCCAGCAGCCAAGGGACTAGCGGGGGATACGAGCAGTACTTC TRBJ2-7 TRBV4-1 NA TRBD2
CASSPGLQGQPQHF TGTGCCAGCAGTCCCGGGCTCCAAGGTCAGCCCCAGCATTTT TRBJ1-5 TRBV12-3/TRBV12-4 NA NA
CATSTSDETQYF TGTGCCACCAGCACAAGTGATGAGACCCAGTACTTC TRBJ2-5 TRBV15 NA NA
CASRPAGQGEGAFF TGTGCCAGCAGACCAGCGGGACAGGGCGAGGGGGCTTTCTTT TRBJ1-1 TRBV7-9 NA TRBD1
CASSRAYQETQYF TGTGCCAGCAGCCGGGCGTACCAAGAGACCCAGTACTTC TRBJ2-5 TRBV14 NA NA
CASSPGLPGYNEQFF TGTGCCAGCAGTCCGGGACTCCCGGGGTACAATGAGCAGTTCTTC TRBJ2-1 TRBV28 NA NA
CATRVSGRAIEQFF TGTGCCACCAGAGTTAGCGGGAGGGCCATTGAGCAGTTCTTC TRBJ2-1 TRBV15 NA TRBD2
CSRGDANCAGNTIYF TGCAGCCGGGGGGATGCAAATTGTGCCGGAAACACCATATATTTT TRBJ1-3 TRBV29-1 NA NA
CASRGQGTINQPQHF TGTGCCAGCAGAGGACAGGGGACTATCAATCAGCCCCAGCATTTT TRBJ1-5 TRBV6-1 NA TRBD1
CASSPTGRGTDTQYF TGTGCCAGCAGCCCGACAGGGAGGGGCACAGATACGCAGTATTTT TRBJ2-3 TRBV11-2 NA NA
CASSYGISYEQYF TGTGCCAGCAGTTATGGGATATCCTACGAGCAGTACTTC TRBJ2-7 TRBV6-5 NA NA
CASSQEASVGTSGYTF TGCGCCAGCAGCCAAGAAGCTTCGGTGGGAACGTCTGGCTACACCTTC TRBJ1-2 TRBV4-1 NA NA
CASSLTERGTDTQYF TGTGCCAGCAGCCTGACGGAACGGGGCACAGATACGCAGTATTTT TRBJ2-3 TRBV5-6 once NA
CASRPMTGELFF TGTGCCAGCAGGCCCATGACCGGGGAGCTGTTTTTT TRBJ2-2 TRBV2 NA NA
CASSFGAGGANYGYTF TGTGCCAGCAGCTTCGGGGCCGGGGGGGCTAACTATGGCTACACCTTC TRBJ1-2 TRBV13 NA NA
CSGRQVNTEAFF TGCAGCGGTCGCCAGGTGAACACTGAAGCTTTCTTT TRBJ1-1 TRBV29-1 once NA
CASSPNHSYNSPLHF TGTGCCAGCAGCCCGAATCACTCCTATAATTCACCCCTCCACTTT TRBJ1-6 TRBV27 NA NA
CASSSIGSLQNGYTF TGTGCCAGCAGCTCCATCGGTAGCCTACAAAATGGCTACACCTTC TRBJ1-2 TRBV3-1 NA NA
CASSPTGSYEQYF TGTGCCAGCTCACCGACGGGTTCCTACGAGCAGTACTTC TRBJ2-7 TRBV18 NA NA